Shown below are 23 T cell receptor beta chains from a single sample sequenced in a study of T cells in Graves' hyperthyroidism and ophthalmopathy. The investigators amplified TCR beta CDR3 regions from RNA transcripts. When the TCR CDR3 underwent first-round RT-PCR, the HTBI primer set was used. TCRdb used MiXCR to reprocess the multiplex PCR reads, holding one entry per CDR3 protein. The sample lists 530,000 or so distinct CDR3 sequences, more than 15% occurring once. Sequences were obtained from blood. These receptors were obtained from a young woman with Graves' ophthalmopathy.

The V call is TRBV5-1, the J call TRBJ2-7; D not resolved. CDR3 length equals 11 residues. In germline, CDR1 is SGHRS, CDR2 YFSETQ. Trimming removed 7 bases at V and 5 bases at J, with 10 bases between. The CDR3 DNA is TGCGCCAGCCGCCGAGAAAACGAGCAGTACTTC. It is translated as CASRRENEQYF.

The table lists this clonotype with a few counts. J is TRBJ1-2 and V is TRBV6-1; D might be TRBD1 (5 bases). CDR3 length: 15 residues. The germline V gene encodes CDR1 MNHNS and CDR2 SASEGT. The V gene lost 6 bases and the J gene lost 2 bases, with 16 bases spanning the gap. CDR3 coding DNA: TGTGCCAGCAGGAAGGGACCCAATGAGAACTATGGCTACACCTTC. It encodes CASRKGPNENYGYTF.

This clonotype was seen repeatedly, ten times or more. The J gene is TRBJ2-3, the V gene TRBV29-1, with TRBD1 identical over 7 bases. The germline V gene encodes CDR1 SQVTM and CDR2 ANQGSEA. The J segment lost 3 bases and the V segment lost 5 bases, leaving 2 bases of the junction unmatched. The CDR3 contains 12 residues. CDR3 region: CSVKGQTDTQYF. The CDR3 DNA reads TGCAGCGTTAAGGGACAGACAGATACGCAGTATTTT.

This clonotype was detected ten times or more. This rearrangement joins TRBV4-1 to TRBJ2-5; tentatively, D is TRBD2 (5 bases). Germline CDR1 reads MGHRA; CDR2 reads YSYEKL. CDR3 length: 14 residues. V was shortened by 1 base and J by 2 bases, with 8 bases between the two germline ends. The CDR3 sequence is CASSQVTGQETQYF. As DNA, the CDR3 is TGCGCCAGCAGCCAAGTGACGGGACAAGAGACCCAGTACTTC.

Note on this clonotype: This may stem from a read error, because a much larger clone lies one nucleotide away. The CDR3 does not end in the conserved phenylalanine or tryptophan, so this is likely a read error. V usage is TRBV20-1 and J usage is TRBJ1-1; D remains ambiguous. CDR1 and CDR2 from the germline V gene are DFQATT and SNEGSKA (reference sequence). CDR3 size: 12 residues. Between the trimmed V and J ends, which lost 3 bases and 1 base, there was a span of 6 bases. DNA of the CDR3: TGCAGTGCTAGTCGGGGGAACACTGAAGCTTTCCTT. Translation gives CSASRGNTEAFL.

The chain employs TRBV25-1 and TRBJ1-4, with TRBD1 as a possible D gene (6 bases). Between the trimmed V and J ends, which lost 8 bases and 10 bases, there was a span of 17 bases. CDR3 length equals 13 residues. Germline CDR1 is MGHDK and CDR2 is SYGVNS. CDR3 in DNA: TGTGCCAGCGCCGCCGGGGGCACAGGAAAACTGTTTTTT. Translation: CASAAGGTGKLFF.

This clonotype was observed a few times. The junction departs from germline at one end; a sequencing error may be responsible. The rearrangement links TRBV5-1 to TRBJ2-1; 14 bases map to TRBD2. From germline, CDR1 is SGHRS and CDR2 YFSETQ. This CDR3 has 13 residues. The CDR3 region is CASRGLAGVEQFF. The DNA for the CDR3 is TGTGCCAGCAGGGGACTAGCGGGGGTAGAGCAGTTCTTC.

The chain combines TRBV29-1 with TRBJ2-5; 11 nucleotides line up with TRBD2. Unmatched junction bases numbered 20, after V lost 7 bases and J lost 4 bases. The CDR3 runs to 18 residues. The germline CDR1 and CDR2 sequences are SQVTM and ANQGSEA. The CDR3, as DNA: TGCAGCGCAAGGTTAACCTCAAAGAGACTAGCGGGAACAGAGACCCAGTACTTC. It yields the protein CSARLTSKRLAGTETQYF. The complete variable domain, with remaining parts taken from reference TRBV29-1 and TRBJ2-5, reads SAVISQKPSRDICQRGTSLTIQCQVDSQVTMMFWYRQQPGQSLTLIATANQGSEATYESGFVIDKFPISRPNLTFSTLTVSNMSPEDSSIYLCSARLTSKRLAGTETQYFGPGTRLLVL.

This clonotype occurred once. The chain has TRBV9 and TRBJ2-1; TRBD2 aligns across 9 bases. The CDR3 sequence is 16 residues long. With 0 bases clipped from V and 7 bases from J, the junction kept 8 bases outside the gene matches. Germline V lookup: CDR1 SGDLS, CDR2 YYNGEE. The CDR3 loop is CASSVEGAGGGNEQFF. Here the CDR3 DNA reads TGTGCCAGCAGCGTAGAAGGAGCGGGGGGTGGAAATGAGCAGTTCTTC.

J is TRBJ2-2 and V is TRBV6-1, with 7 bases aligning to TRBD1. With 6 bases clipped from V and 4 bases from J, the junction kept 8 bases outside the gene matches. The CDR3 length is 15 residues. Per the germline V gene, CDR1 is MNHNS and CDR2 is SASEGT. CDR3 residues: CASRHQTGTTGELFF. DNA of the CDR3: TGTGCCAGCAGACACCAGACAGGGACCACCGGGGAGCTGTTTTTT.

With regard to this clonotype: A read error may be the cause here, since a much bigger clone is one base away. In DNA, the CDR3 is TGCAGTACTAGCCTAGCGGGGGAGACCCAGTACTTC. Its protein product is CSTSLAGETQYF. The J gene is TRBJ2-5, the V gene TRBV20-1, with 9 bases matching TRBD2. CDR3 length equals 12 residues. Germline V lookup: CDR1 DFQATT, CDR2 SNEGSKA (reference sequence).

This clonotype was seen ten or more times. The CDR3 DNA is TGCAGTGCTAGAGACGCAACGAGGACCGGGACGAACACTGAAGCTTTCTTT. Translation gives CSARDATRTGTNTEAFF. This chain connects TRBV20-1 to TRBJ1-1, with D possibly being TRBD1 (5 bases). Trimming took 0 bases from V and 1 from J, leaving 18 bases between them. CDR1 is DFQATT, CDR2 SNEGSKA, per germline (reference sequence). The CDR3 loop spans 17 amino acids.

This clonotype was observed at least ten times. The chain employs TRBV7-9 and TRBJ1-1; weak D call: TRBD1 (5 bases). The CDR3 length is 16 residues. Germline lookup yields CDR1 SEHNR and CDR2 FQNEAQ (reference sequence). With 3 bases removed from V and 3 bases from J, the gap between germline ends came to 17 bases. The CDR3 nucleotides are TGTGCCAGCAGCTTCGGCTGGGGACGGACGGACACTGAAGCTTTCTTT. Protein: CASSFGWGRTDTEAFF.

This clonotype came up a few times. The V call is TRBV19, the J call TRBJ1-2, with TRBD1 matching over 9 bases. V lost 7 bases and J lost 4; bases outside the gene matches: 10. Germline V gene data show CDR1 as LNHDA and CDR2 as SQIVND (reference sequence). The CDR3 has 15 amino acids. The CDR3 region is CASTSDRGSFYGYTF. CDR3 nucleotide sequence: TGTGCCAGTACCTCCGACAGGGGGTCCTTCTATGGCTACACCTTC.

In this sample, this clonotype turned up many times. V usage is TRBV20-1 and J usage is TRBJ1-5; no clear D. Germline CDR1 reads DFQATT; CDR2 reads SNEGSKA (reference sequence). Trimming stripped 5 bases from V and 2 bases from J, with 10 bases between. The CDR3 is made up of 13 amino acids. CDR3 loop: CSAFGEGNQPQHF. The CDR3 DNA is TGCAGTGCTTTCGGTGAGGGCAATCAGCCCCAGCATTTT.

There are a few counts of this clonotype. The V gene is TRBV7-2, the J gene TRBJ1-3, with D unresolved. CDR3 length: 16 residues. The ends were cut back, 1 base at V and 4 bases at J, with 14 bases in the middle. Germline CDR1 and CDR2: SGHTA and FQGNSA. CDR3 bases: TGTGCCAGCAGCTTAGGGACCCCAATTGCAGGAAACACCATATATTTT. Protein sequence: CASSLGTPIAGNTIYF.

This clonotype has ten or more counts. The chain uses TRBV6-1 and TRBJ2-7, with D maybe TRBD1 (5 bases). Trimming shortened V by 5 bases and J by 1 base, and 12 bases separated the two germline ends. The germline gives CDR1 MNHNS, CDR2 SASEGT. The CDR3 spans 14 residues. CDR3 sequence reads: CASSIRSGSYEQYF. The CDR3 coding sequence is TGTGCCAGCAGTATCCGCTCAGGGTCCTACGAGCAGTACTTC.

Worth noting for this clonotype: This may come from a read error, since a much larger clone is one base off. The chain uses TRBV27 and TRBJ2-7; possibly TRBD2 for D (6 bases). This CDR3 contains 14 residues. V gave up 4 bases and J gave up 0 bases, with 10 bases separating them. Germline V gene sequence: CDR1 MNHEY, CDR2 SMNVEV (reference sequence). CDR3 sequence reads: CASSSDGSSYEQYF. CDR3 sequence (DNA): TGTGCCAGCAGTTCCGACGGGAGCTCCTACGAGCAGTACTTC.

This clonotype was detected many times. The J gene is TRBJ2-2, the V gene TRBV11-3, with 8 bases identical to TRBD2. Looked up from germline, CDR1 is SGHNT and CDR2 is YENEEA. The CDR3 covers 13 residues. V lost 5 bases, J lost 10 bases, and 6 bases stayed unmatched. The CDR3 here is CASSPGTREELFF. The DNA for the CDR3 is TGTGCCAGCAGCCCTGGGACTAGGGAGGAGCTGTTTTTT.

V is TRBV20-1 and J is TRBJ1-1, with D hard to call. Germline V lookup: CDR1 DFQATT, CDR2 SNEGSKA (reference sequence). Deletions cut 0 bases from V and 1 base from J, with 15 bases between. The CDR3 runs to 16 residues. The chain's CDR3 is CSAREGLGRSNTEAFF. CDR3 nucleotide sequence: TGCAGTGCTAGAGAAGGGCTGGGCAGATCGAACACTGAAGCTTTCTTT.

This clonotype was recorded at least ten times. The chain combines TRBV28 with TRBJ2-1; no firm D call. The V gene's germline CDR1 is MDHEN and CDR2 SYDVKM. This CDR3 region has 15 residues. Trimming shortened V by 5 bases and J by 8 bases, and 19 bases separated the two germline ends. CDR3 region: CASSGPVATGHEQFF. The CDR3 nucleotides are TGTGCCAGCAGTGGCCCCGTGGCCACGGGTCATGAGCAGTTCTTC.

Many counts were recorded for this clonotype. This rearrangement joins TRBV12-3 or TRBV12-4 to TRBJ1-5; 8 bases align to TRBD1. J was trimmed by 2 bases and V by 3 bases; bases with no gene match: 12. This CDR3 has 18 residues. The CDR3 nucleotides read TGTGCCAGCAGTTTTTTAGGAACAGGGGGTATCGGCAATCAGCCCCAGCATTTT. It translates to CASSFLGTGGIGNQPQHF.

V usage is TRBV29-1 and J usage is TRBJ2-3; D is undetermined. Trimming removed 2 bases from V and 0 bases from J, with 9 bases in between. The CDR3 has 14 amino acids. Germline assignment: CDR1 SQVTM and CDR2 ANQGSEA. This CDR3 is CSVELDLSTDTQYF. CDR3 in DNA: TGCAGCGTTGAACTGGACCTAAGCACAGATACGCAGTATTTT.